A selection of T cell receptor beta chains follows, all from one sample in a study of blood T cell repertoires in COVID-19. TCRdb keeps only in-frame clones here, not all; method: immunoSEQ multiplex PCR. Here the sample spans just under 45,000 clones, around 87% being singletons. The sequencing input was peripheral blood. Receptors were obtained from a man between 35 and 55 years old with COVID-19, enrolled during active disease. Both conserved end residues are part of each CDR3. The D gene is left open where the match is weak. Clone size is given for some rows only: seen once, a few or many times, or a class if the clone is expanded.

>TRBV6-6|NA|NA|TRBJ2-3
CASSLLAGQVGDTQYF
TGTGCCAGCAGTCTGCTGGCGGGGCAGGTGGGGGATACGCAGTATTTT
>TRBV7-9|NA|NA|TRBJ2-5
CASSLEQGETQYF
TGTGCCAGCAGCTTAGAACAGGGAGAGACCCAGTACTTC
>TRBV19|TRBD1|NA|TRBJ2-3
CASSSTWDSSTDTQYF
TGTGCCAGTAGTAGCACCTGGGACAGTAGCACAGATACGCAGTATTTT
>TRBV2|TRBD2|NA|TRBJ2-1
CASSPGTRVMVF
TGTGCCAGCAGCCCCGGGACTAGAGTAATGGTCTTC
>TRBV10-3|TRBD2|NA|TRBJ2-2
CAISESGLAAKNTGELFF
TGTGCCATCAGTGAGTCTGGACTAGCGGCAAAAAACACCGGGGAGCTGTTTTTT
>TRBV3-1/TRBV3-2|TRBD2|NA|TRBJ2-1
CASTNGGWEQFF
TGTGCCAGCACTAACGGGGGGTGGGAGCAGTTCTTC
>TRBV12-3/TRBV12-4|NA|NA|TRBJ2-7
CASSGHVSYEQYF
TGTGCCAGCAGCGGACACGTCTCCTACGAGCAGTACTTC
>TRBV30|NA|NA|TRBJ2-5
CAWSELVAGGGTQYF
TGTGCCTGGAGTGAGTTGGTAGCTGGCGGCGGGACCCAGTACTTC
>TRBV3-1/TRBV3-2|TRBD2|NA|TRBJ2-1
CASSHFTGLAGREQFF
TGTGCCAGCAGCCATTTCACGGGACTAGCGGGAAGGGAGCAGTTCTTC
>TRBV15|TRBD2|once|TRBJ2-3
CATSREGLAGGTDTQYF
TGTGCCACCAGCAGAGAGGGACTAGCGGGAGGAACAGATACGCAGTATTTT
>TRBV19|TRBD2|NA|TRBJ2-7
CASSIVGTSGYEQYF
TGTGCCAGTAGTATAGTAGGGACTAGCGGATACGAGCAGTACTTC
>TRBV25-1|TRBD1|once|TRBJ1-6
CASRADRGGGSPLHF
TGTGCCAGCAGGGCGGACAGGGGAGGGGGTTCACCCCTCCACTTT
>TRBV3-1/TRBV3-2|NA|NA|TRBJ1-4
CASSQSGRWDEKLFF
TGTGCCAGCAGCCAATCAGGCAGGTGGGATGAAAAACTGTTTTTT
>TRBV6-1|TRBD2|NA|TRBJ2-3
CASSAWTSGGATDTQYF
TGTGCCAGCAGTGCCTGGACTAGCGGGGGGGCCACAGATACGCAGTATTTT
>TRBV2|TRBD1|NA|TRBJ1-5
CASSEDRGPFQIRSNQPQHF
TGTGCCAGCAGTGAGGACAGGGGGCCTTTCCAAATCCGTAGCAATCAGCCCCAGCATTTT
>TRBV11-2|TRBD2|once|TRBJ2-3
CASSSLPGASGSDTTQYF
TGTGCCAGCAGCTCCTTACCCGGGGCTAGCGGGAGCGATACTACGCAGTATTTT
>TRBV28|TRBD2|NA|TRBJ2-7
CASSAPGVSGSYEQYF
TGTGCCAGCAGCGCCCCTGGGGTTAGCGGGAGTTACGAGCAGTACTTC
>TRBV6-5|NA|NA|TRBJ2-1
CASRIKGGLYNEQFF
TGTGCCAGCAGGATAAAGGGGGGGCTATACAATGAGCAGTTCTTC
>TRBV3-1/TRBV3-2|TRBD2|NA|TRBJ2-7
CASTLGTSGSEEYF
TGTGCCAGCACCCTGGGGACTAGCGGGAGTGAAGAGTACTTC
>TRBV28|TRBD2|NA|TRBJ2-5
CASSLSGGGKQETQYF
TGTGCCAGCAGTTTATCGGGCGGGGGAAAGCAAGAGACCCAGTACTTC
>TRBV3-1/TRBV3-2|TRBD1|NA|TRBJ2-1
CASSQDVGQGSSYNEQFF
TGTGCCAGCAGCCAAGATGTGGGACAGGGGTCATCCTACAATGAGCAGTTCTTC
>TRBV19|NA|NA|TRBJ2-7
CASLGGGPLREQYF
TGTGCCAGCCTAGGCGGGGGCCCCCTTAGGGAGCAGTACTTC
>TRBV28|NA|NA|TRBJ1-1
CASSLSAGGTEAFF
TGTGCCAGCAGTTTATCTGCCGGGGGCACTGAAGCTTTCTTT
>TRBV28|TRBD2|NA|TRBJ2-5
CASSLMGAGETQYF
TGTGCCAGCAGTTTAATGGGAGCGGGGGAGACCCAGTACTTC
>TRBV5-4|NA|NA|TRBJ2-3
CASSVTRGGGDTQYF
TGTGCCAGCAGCGTCACCAGGGGTGGTGGAGATACGCAGTATTTT